These T cell receptor beta chains were read from a single sample in a study of control samples from healthy donors and cancer patients. The protocol was immunoSEQ multiplex PCR, while the TCRdb copy is restricted to in-frame clones and leaves out a portion. The sample yields around 140,000 clones, roughly nine tenths seen once. Specimen: blood. Source of these receptors: a man between 18 and 29 years old in good health. CDR3s include the opening cysteine and the closing phenylalanine or tryptophan. The D gene is left open where the match is weak. Size values are once, few and many counts, or a class for expanded clones, and some rows have none.

clone size	V gene	D gene	J gene	CDR3 DNA	CDR3 protein
once	TRBV7-6	NA	TRBJ2-5	TGTGCCAGCAGCTTAGCCTCCTGGGGGACGGAACAAGAGACCCAGTACTTC	CASSLASWGTEQETQYF
NA	TRBV7-2	NA	TRBJ1-6	TGTGCCAGCAGCTTACGGGGGGGCTCCTATAATTCACCCCTCCACTTT	CASSLRGGSYNSPLHF
NA	TRBV5-1	NA	TRBJ1-1	TGCGCCAGCAGCCCCCCTAGAGCTGACACTGAAGCTTTCTTT	CASSPPRADTEAFF
NA	TRBV25-1	NA	TRBJ1-6	TGTGCCAGCAGTGCCCAGGGATATAATTCACCCCTCCACTTT	CASSAQGYNSPLHF
NA	TRBV5-1	NA	TRBJ2-5	TGCGCCAGCAGCGCCGGGACTTCCCTCCGTATTGAGACCCAGTACTTC	CASSAGTSLRIETQYF
NA	TRBV7-2	TRBD2	TRBJ2-5	TGTGCCAGCAGCCCCACCCCGACTAGCGGGGGCGGGGTAGAGACCCAGTACTTC	CASSPTPTSGGGVETQYF
NA	TRBV27	TRBD1	TRBJ1-1	TGTGCCACTAAAAGGGACAGGGTATTGAACACTGAAGCTTTCTTT	CATKRDRVLNTEAFF
NA	TRBV19	TRBD1	TRBJ1-5	TGTGCCAGTAGTACCCAAAGGACAGGGGCTCAGCCCCAGCATTTT	CASSTQRTGAQPQHF
NA	TRBV5-1	NA	TRBJ1-4	TGCGCCAGCAGCTTGGTCGGTCGAATGAGTGAAAAACTGTTTTTT	CASSLVGRMSEKLFF
once	TRBV12-2	NA	TRBJ1-1	TGTGCAAGTCGCTTATGTAACGATAATGAAGCTTTCTTT	CASRLCNDNEAFF
NA	TRBV6-6	TRBD1	TRBJ1-2	TGTGCCAGCAGTAGCGTCACAGGACAGGGATCGTACGGCTACACCTTC	CASSSVTGQGSYGYTF
NA	TRBV6-5	NA	TRBJ2-1	TGTGCCAGCAGTTACTCGATAAGTGGACCCTTCAATGAGCAGTTCTTC	CASSYSISGPFNEQFF
NA	TRBV3-1/TRBV3-2	NA	TRBJ1-1	TGTGCCAGCAGCTACGCCACGAACACTGAAGCTTTCTTT	CASSYATNTEAFF
once	TRBV12-3/TRBV12-4	NA	TRBJ2-7	TGTGCCAGCAGCCGTGCTCCCCTGAGGGAGCAGTACTTC	CASSRAPLREQYF
NA	TRBV6-5	NA	TRBJ1-1	TGTGCCAGCAGTTTCAGGGGCACTGAAGCTTTCTTT	CASSFRGTEAFF
NA	TRBV19	NA	TRBJ1-5	TGTGCCAGTAGTATTTCTGCGGACCAGCCCCAGCATTTT	CASSISADQPQHF
NA	TRBV5-6	NA	TRBJ2-7	TGTGCCAGCAACCTTGGGGGGTGGATAAATGGTGAGCAGTACTTC	CASNLGGWINGEQYF
NA	TRBV5-1	NA	TRBJ2-3	TGCGCCAGCAGCACCGGAGATACGCAGTATTTT	CASSTGDTQYF
NA	TRBV6-2/TRBV6-3	TRBD2	TRBJ2-5	TGTGCCAGCAGTTACTCATCCCCCCGGGGGGGGGAGACCCAGTACTTC	CASSYSSPRGGETQYF
NA	TRBV4-3	TRBD1	TRBJ2-7	TGCGCCAGCAGCCAATACTACAGGGGCTACGAGCAGTACTTC	CASSQYYRGYEQYF
NA	TRBV6-6	NA	TRBJ1-1	TGTGCCAGCAGTTACTCCCCCCCGGGAGGCACTGAAGCTTTCTTT	CASSYSPPGGTEAFF
NA	TRBV9	NA	TRBJ1-2	TGTGCCAGCAGCCCGATCCCCAACTATGGCTACACCTTC	CASSPIPNYGYTF
NA	TRBV7-2	NA	TRBJ2-5	TGTGCCAGCAGCTTATCGACGGAGACCCAGTACTTC	CASSLSTETQYF
NA	TRBV11-2	TRBD2	TRBJ2-7	TGTGCCAGCCGGTCCGGGGGGATCAGCTACGAGCAGTACTTC	CASRSGGISYEQYF
NA	TRBV3-1/TRBV3-2	NA	TRBJ2-7	TGTGCCAGCAGCCAACTCAGCTACGAGCAGTACTTC	CASSQLSYEQYF
NA	TRBV15	NA	TRBJ1-6	TGTGCCACCAGCAGAGATGAAGCGTCACCCCTCCACTTT	CATSRDEASPLHF
NA	TRBV7-9	NA	TRBJ2-2	TGTGCCAGCAGCCTGGACGGACCCGGGGAGCTGTTTTTT	CASSLDGPGELFF
NA	TRBV3-1/TRBV3-2	TRBD2	TRBJ2-1	TGTGCCAGCAGCCAACCCCCGGGACTAGGAAATAATGAGCAGTTCTTC	CASSQPPGLGNNEQFF
few	TRBV5-5	TRBD1	TRBJ1-2	TGTGCCAGCAGCAGCGGGAGGGACAGGAGATATGGCTACACCTTC	CASSSGRDRRYGYTF
NA	TRBV28	NA	TRBJ2-7	TGTGCCAGCAGTTTCGGGGTCGACTACGAGCAGTACTTC	CASSFGVDYEQYF
NA	TRBV3-1/TRBV3-2	TRBD1	TRBJ2-1	TGTGCCAGCAGCCCGGGACAGGGTTTCTACAATGAGCAGTTCTTC	CASSPGQGFYNEQFF
NA	TRBV2	NA	TRBJ2-2	TGTGCCAGCAGTGGTCACACCGGGGAGCTGTTTTTT	CASSGHTGELFF
NA	TRBV24-1	TRBD1	TRBJ1-6	TGTGCCACCAGAAACCGGGACAGGGAATCCTATAATTCACCCCTCCACTTT	CATRNRDRESYNSPLHF
NA	TRBV25-1	NA	TRBJ1-2	TGTGCCAGCAGGGAATCCGCTAACTATGGCTACACCTTC	CASRESANYGYTF
NA	TRBV27	NA	TRBJ1-6	TGTGCCAGCAGTTTTCCGGGACCCAATTCACCCCTCCACTTT	CASSFPGPNSPLHF
few	TRBV5-5	NA	TRBJ2-7	TGTGCCAGCAGTCGTGACAGGCCTGCCTACGAGCAGTACTTC	CASSRDRPAYEQYF
once	TRBV28	NA	TRBJ2-2	TGTGCCAGCAGTAAACGGGGAGCGGCCGGGGAGCTGTTTTTT	CASSKRGAAGELFF
NA	TRBV30	NA	TRBJ1-5	TGTGCCTGGCCAGGCCCTACAGGGTACCTCAATCAGCCCCAGCATTTT	CAWPGPTGYLNQPQHF
NA	TRBV6-5	TRBD1	TRBJ2-7	TGTGCCAGCACCCCTGGACAGGGGGCATACGAGCAGTACTTC	CASTPGQGAYEQYF
few	TRBV6-6	TRBD2	TRBJ2-3	TGTGCCAGCAGTTACTCGACTGCGGGAGGCACAGATACGCAGTATTTT	CASSYSTAGGTDTQYF
NA	TRBV6-5	NA	TRBJ2-7	TGTGCCAGCAGTTACTACAGGAGCACCTACGAGCAGTACTTC	CASSYYRSTYEQYF
NA	TRBV10-1	NA	TRBJ2-7	TGCGCCAGCAGTGGGTTGGGGGGACAGCCTATCTACGAGCAGTACTTC	CASSGLGGQPIYEQYF
NA	TRBV27	NA	TRBJ2-7	TGTGCCAGCACTCTCGATCGTACCCCCCAATACTTC	CASTLDRTPQYF
once	TRBV6-5	TRBD1	TRBJ1-6	TGTGCCAGCAGGCGACAGGGGGCGCTTAATTCACCCCTCCACTTT	CASRRQGALNSPLHF
NA	TRBV6-2/TRBV6-3	TRBD1	TRBJ1-1	TGTGCCAGCAGTTACTCAGACAGGGTGGGCACTGAAGCTTTCTTT	CASSYSDRVGTEAFF